This TCR beta chain was sequenced during a study of CD8+ T cells in alopecia areata. Across 4 to 6 patients, CD4+ cells underwent sorting into CD25+CD127- cells. Only a few counts were recorded for this clone. Extraction and reverse transcription of RNA yielded cDNA as the sequencing template. Measured with immunoSEQ multiplex PCR; TCRdb has only the in-frame clones, and not every one. There are 37,000 or so clones in the sample; 45% to 65% occur only once, and around 1.8% lies in the top ten. CDR3 size: 14 residues. CDR1 is SQVTM, CDR2 ANQGSEA, per germline. V gave up 4 bases and J gave up 10 bases, with 17 bases separating them.

The specimen sequenced was CD4+ Tregs sorted from blood. The chain combines TRBV29-1 with TRBJ1-6; a possible D gene is TRBD1 (5 bases). This clonotype was sampled from a human donor with alopecia areata. The CDR3 sequence is CSVAEGTGDSPLHF. CDR3 coding DNA: TGCAGCGTTGCCGAAGGGACTGGGGACTCACCCCTCCACTTT.